These 7 T cell receptor beta chains share one sample of origin, sequenced in a study of blood T cell repertoires in COVID-19. The data were produced by immunoSEQ multiplex PCR, yet TCRdb's version contains in-frame clones alone and is incomplete. The sample lists about 120,000 clones, about nine tenths occurring once. What was sequenced was peripheral blood. These receptors were collected from a human donor with active COVID-19. The donor label of this sample is uncertain.

With regard to this clone: The sample holds other DNA sequences that translate to the same CDR3. CDR3 protein: CASSLRDSSHYYEQYF. The CDR3 DNA sequence: TGTGCCAGCAGCCTCCGGGACAGCTCTCATTACTACGAGCAGTACTTC. The rearrangement uses TRBV9 and TRBJ2-7; 7 bases agree with TRBD1. V lost 4 bases, J lost 3 bases, and 13 bases stayed unmatched. Germline V gene sequence: CDR1 SGDLS, CDR2 YYNGEE. The CDR3 spans 16 residues.

This clone was picked up one time. The CDR3 DNA sequence: TGTGCCAGCTCACCACTTCGGGAACGGTTTAGGGAGACCCAGTACTTC. Encoded protein: CASSPLRERFRETQYF. The V gene is TRBV18, the J gene TRBJ2-5; tentative D call: TRBD2 (5 bases). V was pared by 1 base and J by 5 bases, with 17 bases between. The CDR3 spans 16 residues. Germline-derived CDR1 and CDR2 are KGHSH and LQKENI.

This chain uses TRBV7-6 with TRBJ2-3, with 9 bases lining up with TRBD2. Germline lookup yields CDR1 SGHVS and CDR2 FNYEAQ. The CDR3 totals 16 residues. V dropped 2 bases and J dropped 1; count of bases not matched to a gene: 4. CDR3 in amino acids: CASSLSGGLRTDTQYF. For the CDR3, the DNA is TGTGCCAGCAGCTTAAGCGGGGGGCTACGCACAGATACGCAGTATTTT.

This chain joins TRBV27 and TRBJ2-7; 9 bases line up with TRBD2. The CDR3 length is 17 residues. J was trimmed by 2 bases and V by 0 bases; bases with no gene match: 8. Germline CDR1 reads MNHEY; CDR2 reads SMNVEV (reference sequence). Here the CDR3 reads CASSLSRTSGRTYEQYF. Here the CDR3 DNA reads TGTGCCAGCAGTTTATCCAGGACAAGCGGGAGGACCTACGAGCAGTACTTC.

The chain employs TRBV6-6 and TRBJ2-4; 11 bases line up with TRBD2. This CDR3 spans 19 amino acids. J lost 4 bases, V lost 5 bases, and 16 bases had no gene match. Germline CDR1 MNHNY, CDR2 SVGAGI (reference sequence). The CDR3 sequence is CASSPRGLAGGSAKNIQYF. In nucleotides, the CDR3 is TGTGCCAGCAGTCCTCGGGGGCTAGCGGGGGGTTCCGCTAAAAACATTCAGTACTTC.

This clone has only a few counts. V usage is TRBV6-2 or TRBV6-3 and J usage is TRBJ2-2; 7 nucleotides match TRBD2. The CDR3 has 16 amino acids. CDR1 and CDR2 (germline): MNHEY, SVGEGT. Germline trimming cut 6 bases from V and 5 bases from J; bases unmatched to any gene: 12. CDR3 loop: CASSPYFPGGTGELFF. The CDR3 nucleotides read TGTGCCAGCAGCCCCTATTTCCCGGGAGGTACCGGGGAGCTGTTTTTT.

The genes are TRBV29-1 and TRBJ2-3, with 7 bases identical to TRBD2. The V and J ends lost 3 bases and 0 bases, in that order; junction bases with no gene match: 12. Germline V gene sequence: CDR1 SQVTM, CDR2 ANQGSEA. This CDR3 comprises 17 residues. The CDR3 DNA reads TGCAGCGTTGACGGCGGGGGTCTTAGTACTAGCACAGATACGCAGTATTTT. As protein: CSVDGGGLSTSTDTQYF.